This T cell receptor beta chain was captured by sequencing in a study of cytomegalovirus exposure and HLA in healthy donors. Whole-study results and caveats: TCR beta V- and J-gene trimming was later associated with a missense DCLRE1C variant.

As regards this clone: Antigen specificity is unknown.

Germline V gene data show CDR1 as LNHNV and CDR2 as YYDKDF (reference sequence). Deletions cut 0 bases from V and 4 bases from J, with 9 bases between. There are 14 residues in the CDR3. This PCR relied on a set of 60 Vbeta primers and 13 Jbeta primers. The table came from immunoSEQ multiplex PCR; TCRdb's copy has only in-frame clones and leaves some out. The data contain roughly 180,000 clones, under 85% of them singletons. The rearrangement joins TRBV15 to TRBJ1-2; D ambiguous. The specimen sequenced was PBMCs. This sequence was found in a man younger than 30 in good health and CMV-seronegative. The CDR3: CATSRDASGYGYTF. CDR3 DNA: TGTGCCACCAGCAGAGATGCCTCAGGCTATGGCTACACCTTC.